The 14 T cell receptor beta chains given below trace back to one sample, sequenced in a study of beta chain features in type 1 diabetes. Study-wide results and limits: In all four CD4+ subsets, TCRB CDR3 length was significantly, moderately reduced in type 1 diabetes.

Which antigens these TCRs recognize remains unknown. Expressed TCRB transcripts got sequenced, as all isolated RNA was reverse transcribed. The protocol was immunoSEQ multiplex PCR, while the TCRdb copy is restricted to in-frame clones and leaves out a portion. The top ten hold around 0.12% of the sample, which has 600,000 to 700,000 clones, roughly an eighth seen once. The sequenced sample was naive CD4+ T cells from blood. These receptors were obtained from a man aged 30 to 39 with type 1 diabetes.

The chain links TRBV15 to TRBJ2-5, with unresolved D. The V gene's germline CDR1 is LNHNV and CDR2 YYDKDF (reference sequence). The CDR3 spans 13 residues. The V end was cut by 3 bases, the J end by 2 bases, with 7 bases between. DNA of the CDR3: TGTGCCACCAGCAGTATGGCGCAAGAGACCCAGTACTTC. Residues: CATSSMAQETQYF.

This clone has just a few counts. At one end, the junction sequence differs from germline, possibly due to a read error. The J gene is TRBJ2-3, the V gene TRBV14; 10 bases line up with TRBD2. Germline values: CDR1 SGHDN, CDR2 FVKESK. This CDR3 region has 12 residues. DNA for the CDR3: TGTGCCAGCAGCCCCCAGCGGGGGGGCCTCTTCTTT. Encoded protein: CASSPQRGGLFF.

This sequence joins TRBV7-2 and TRBJ1-6; the D is unclear. This CDR3 is 11 amino acids long. Germline loops: CDR1 SGHTA, CDR2 FQGNSA. The V and J ends lost 0 bases and 9 bases respectively, with 0 bases between them. The CDR3 reads CASSLASPLHF. For the CDR3, the DNA is TGTGCCAGCAGCTTAGCTTCACCCCTCCACTTT.

This clone was recorded a few times. The chain links TRBV9 to TRBJ2-3; D may correspond to TRBD1 or TRBD2 (5 bases each). The V end lost 7 bases, the J end lost 2 bases, and 17 bases lay between the germline ends. The V gene's germline CDR1 is SGDLS and CDR2 YYNGEE. This CDR3 contains 15 residues. The CDR3 here is CASSETAASTDTQYF. The CDR3 region has the DNA TGTGCCAGCTCCGAGACAGCGGCCTCCACAGATACGCAGTATTTT.

J is TRBJ2-1 and V is TRBV7-9, with a possible D match to TRBD1 (5 bases). The CDR3 extends over 17 amino acids. Germline CDR1 reads SEHNR; CDR2 reads FQNEAQ (reference sequence). V shed 5 bases and J shed 3 bases, with 20 bases lying between them. The CDR3 spells CASSPKPPRERYNEQFF. CDR3 coding DNA: TGTGCCAGCAGCCCAAAGCCCCCCAGGGAACGCTACAATGAGCAGTTCTTC.

As to this clone: Other DNA variants within this sample encode the same CDR3. The J gene is TRBJ2-7, the V gene TRBV5-4, with 7 bases aligning to TRBD2. V dropped 4 bases and J dropped 2; count of bases not matched to a gene: 3. This CDR3 is 13 amino acids long. Looked up from germline, CDR1 is SGHNT and CDR2 is YYREEE (reference sequence). The CDR3 DNA is TGTGCCAGCAGCAGCGGGACGGCCTACGAGCAGTACTTC. Translation: CASSSGTAYEQYF. The full variable domain, in which reference TRBV5-4 and TRBJ2-7 provide the parts outside the CDR3, is ETGVTQSPTHLIKTRGQQVTLRCSSQSGHNTVSWYQQALGQGPQFIFQYYREEENGRGNFPPRFSGLQFPNYSSELNVNALELDDSALYLCASSSGTAYEQYFGPGTRLTVT.

The V gene is TRBV7-2, the J gene TRBJ2-7; D possibly corresponds to TRBD2 (5 bases). This CDR3 has 13 amino acids. Germline V CDR1 and CDR2: SGHTA, FQGNSA. Trimming stripped 6 bases from V and 3 bases from J, with 12 bases between. The CDR3 DNA reads TGTGCCAGCAGTCCGCGTCGGGACTACGAGCAGTACTTC. It yields the protein CASSPRRDYEQYF.

This clone was counted between two and nine times. V usage is TRBV7-2 and J usage is TRBJ1-2, with TRBD1 matching 7 bases. The germline V gene encodes CDR1 SGHTA and CDR2 FQGNSA. The V segment lost 0 bases and the J segment 4 bases; nucleotides outside the gene matches: 5. This CDR3 is built from 15 residues. CDR3: CASSLALTGTYGYTF. In nucleotides, the CDR3 is TGTGCCAGCAGCTTAGCGTTGACAGGGACCTATGGCTACACCTTC. The whole variable domain, filled in from reference TRBV7-2 and TRBJ1-2, reads GAGVSQSPSNKVTEKGKDVELRCDPISGHTALYWYRQSLGQGLEFLIYFQGNSAPDKSGLPSDRFSAERTGGSVSTLTIQRTQQEDSAVYLCASSLALTGTYGYTFGSGTRLTVV.

Notes on this clone: The identical CDR3 is also encoded by other nucleotide sequences in the sample. The V gene is TRBV18, the J gene TRBJ2-1; D is unresolved. Between the trimmed V and J ends, which lost 0 bases and 4 bases, there was a span of 4 bases. The CDR3 is 13 residues long. Germline V gene data show CDR1 as KGHSH and CDR2 as LQKENI. The CDR3 nucleotides read TGTGCCAGCTCACCACCGGGTTACAATGAGCAGTTCTTC. This codes for CASSPPGYNEQFF.

This clone turned up a few times. V gene TRBV18 combines with J gene TRBJ2-5, with D perhaps TRBD1 or TRBD2 (5 bases each). This CDR3 has 18 residues. V gave up 0 bases and J gave up 0 bases, with 17 bases separating them. CDR1 KGHSH and CDR2 LQKENI come from the germline V gene. CDR3 nucleotide sequence: TGTGCCAGCTCACCACCTGGGAGAACGGGGCCTCACCAAGAGACCCAGTACTTC. Protein product: CASSPPGRTGPHQETQYF.

The table lists this clone with a few counts. The rearrangement uses TRBV5-4 and TRBJ2-2; perhaps TRBD1 as D (6 bases). With 4 bases removed from V and 4 bases from J, the gap between germline ends came to 14 bases. This CDR3 spans 15 amino acids. CDR1 SGHNT and CDR2 YYREEE come from the germline V gene (reference sequence). The CDR3, as DNA: TGTGCCAGCAGCGGGCCCCAGGGGAGCACCGGGGAGCTGTTTTTT. Amino acids: CASSGPQGSTGELFF.

This clone was seen a few times. V gene TRBV6-5 combines with J gene TRBJ2-7; D is ambiguous. Trimming stripped 4 bases from V and 2 bases from J, with 3 bases between. This CDR3 has 11 residues. Germline V lookup: CDR1 MNHEY, CDR2 SVGAGI. CDR3 nucleotide sequence: TGTGCCAGCAGTTCCGCCTACGAGCAGTACTTC. It specifies CASSSAYEQYF.

V usage is TRBV4-2 and J usage is TRBJ2-3, with 9 positions matching TRBD2. The CDR3 runs to 18 residues. Per the germline V gene, CDR1 is LGHNA and CDR2 is YNFKEQ. With 7 bases clipped from V and 4 bases from J, the junction kept 18 bases outside the gene matches. This CDR3 is CASNISPLPGLASDTQYF. CDR3 in DNA: TGTGCCAGCAACATAAGTCCTCTTCCGGGACTAGCCTCAGATACGCAGTATTTT.

V and J are TRBV5-8 and TRBJ2-1; TRBD2 is a possible D gene (5 bases). V was cut by 0 bases and J by 8 bases, with 12 bases left in between. The CDR3 is 14 amino acids. CDR1 is SGHTS and CDR2 is YDEGEE in the germline V gene. The chain's CDR3 is CASSLGRGSDEQFF. The CDR3 region has the DNA TGTGCCAGCAGCTTGGGTCGAGGGAGCGATGAGCAGTTCTTC.